Sequencing of this TCR beta chain was carried out in a study of CD8 T cells in ankylosing spondylitis. Whole-study findings and limits: The study identified a TCR beta motif of several highly homologous variants that appeared characteristic of ankylosing spondylitis blood.

For this clonotype: Its antigen is as yet unknown.

CDR1 is LGHNA and CDR2 is YNFKEQ in the germline V gene. V trimming: 2 bases; J trimming: 9 bases; junction bases outside the gene matches: 11. The CDR3 contains 15 residues. TCRdb passed the 5' RACE reads through MiXCR, listing each CDR3 protein once. The data show fewer than 550,000 distinct CDR3 sequences, with roughly 5.3% seen just once and approximately 4% held by the top ten. This receptor was taken from a male donor with ankylosing spondylitis. This sequence joins TRBV4-2 and TRBJ2-7; 9 bases map to TRBD2. Input material: blood, either unsorted or a sorted T cell fraction (not recorded which). CDR3 nucleotides: TGTGCCAGCAGCCAACCCGGGACTAGCCTCCCTCTGCAGTACTTC. Protein product: CASSQPGTSLPLQYF.